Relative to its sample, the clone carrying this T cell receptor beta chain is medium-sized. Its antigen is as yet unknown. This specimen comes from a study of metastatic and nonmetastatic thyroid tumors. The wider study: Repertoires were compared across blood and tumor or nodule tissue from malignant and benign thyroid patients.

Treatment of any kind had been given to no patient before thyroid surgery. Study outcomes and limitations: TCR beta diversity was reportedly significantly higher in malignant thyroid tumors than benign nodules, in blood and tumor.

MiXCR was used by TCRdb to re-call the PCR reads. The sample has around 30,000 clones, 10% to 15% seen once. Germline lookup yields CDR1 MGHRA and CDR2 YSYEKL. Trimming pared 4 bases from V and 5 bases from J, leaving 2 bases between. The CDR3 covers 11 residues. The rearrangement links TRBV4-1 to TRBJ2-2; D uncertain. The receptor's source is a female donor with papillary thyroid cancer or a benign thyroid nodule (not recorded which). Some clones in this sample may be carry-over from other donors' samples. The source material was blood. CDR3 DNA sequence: TGCGCCAGCAGCCGTACCGGGGAGCTGTTTTTT. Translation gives CASSRTGELFF.